This TCR beta chain was documented in a study of T-cell reconstitution after alpha-beta-depleted transplantation in children. Study-wide results and caveats: Some patients owed their high day-60 TCRbeta diversity to surviving recipient T cells and thymic progenitors.

On this clonotype: No antigen is known for it.

For TCRbeta, the library was prepared with unique molecular identifiers. Each CDR3 protein is one row after TCRdb ran MiXCR on the PCR reads. Of approximately 50,000 distinct CDR3 sequences in the sample, 40% to 65% were seen once. V lost 0 bases and J lost 1, with 15 bases in between. The germline V gene has CDR1 DFQATT and CDR2 SNEGSKA (reference sequence). The CDR3 loop spans 16 amino acids. The sample in question was peripheral blood, obtained before TCRalphabeta/CD19-depleted stem cell transplant. The chain links TRBV20-1 to TRBJ1-1; D is possibly TRBD1 (5 bases). The sequence came from a boy in the first two years of life with SCID, due to receive a stem cell transplant. CDR3 loop: CSARDPGRTRNTEAFF. The CDR3 DNA reads TGCAGTGCTAGAGATCCGGGACGGACGAGGAACACTGAAGCTTTCTTT.